Described below is a single TCR beta chain sequence and its context. In the original workflow: Reference gene primer amplification in the assay estimated nucleated cell counts. The data were produced by immunoSEQ multiplex PCR, yet TCRdb's version contains in-frame clones alone and is incomplete. V, J and clone size reflect that table, while D and trimming were determined from the DNA. Of roughly 59,000 clones in the sample, less than 80% were seen once. This CDR3 is built from 13 residues. Germline CDR1 MNHNS, CDR2 SASEGT. Trimming removed 3 bases from V and 2 bases from J, with 8 bases in between. The data originate from a study of blood T cell repertoires in COVID-19. Study-wide background: Samples representing acute and convalescent COVID-19 were sourced from the United States, Italy and Spain. In each case, the material was cDNA or gDNA derived from T cells, B-cell-depleted T cells, or PBMCs.

Material for sequencing was peripheral blood. The rearrangement links TRBV6-1 to TRBJ2-7; no clear D. This TCR was sampled from a human donor in a cohort sampled during active COVID-19. In nucleotides, the CDR3 is TGTGCCAGCAGTGATGATACTCCCTACGAGCAGTACTTC. It encodes CASSDDTPYEQYF.